This note documents a single TCR beta chain sequence. The data were produced by immunoSEQ multiplex PCR, yet TCRdb's version contains in-frame clones alone and is incomplete. The sample consists of approximately 82,000 clones, 85% to 95% of them appearing once. Per the germline V gene, CDR1 is SGHRS and CDR2 is YFSETQ. Trimming removed 0 bases from V and 5 bases from J, with 6 bases in between. The CDR3 loop spans 13 amino acids. This sample was taken from a study of T cell responses to AZD1222 COVID-19 vaccine. Here the sequenced sample was peripheral blood, taken on day 0 of AZD1222 vaccination. The TCR was taken from an adult in good health. The chain has TRBV5-1 and TRBJ1-5, with D tentatively TRBD1 (5 bases). Here the CDR3 reads CASSLAQDQPQHF. As DNA, the CDR3 is TGCGCCAGCAGCTTGGCACAGGATCAGCCCCAGCATTTT.